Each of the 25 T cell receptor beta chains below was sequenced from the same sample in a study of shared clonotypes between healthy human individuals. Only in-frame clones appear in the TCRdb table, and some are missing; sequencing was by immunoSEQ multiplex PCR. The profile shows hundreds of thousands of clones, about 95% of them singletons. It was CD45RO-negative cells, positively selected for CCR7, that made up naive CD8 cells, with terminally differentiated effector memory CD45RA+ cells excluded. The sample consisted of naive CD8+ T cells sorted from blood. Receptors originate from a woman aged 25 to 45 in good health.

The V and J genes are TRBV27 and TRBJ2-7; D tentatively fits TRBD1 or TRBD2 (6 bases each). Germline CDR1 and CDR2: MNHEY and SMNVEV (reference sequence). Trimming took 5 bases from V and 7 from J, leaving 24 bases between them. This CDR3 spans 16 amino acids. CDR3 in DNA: TGTGCCAGCAGTCCCTCCCCGGGGGCCCCCTCCCAAGAGCAGTACTTC. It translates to CASSPSPGAPSQEQYF.

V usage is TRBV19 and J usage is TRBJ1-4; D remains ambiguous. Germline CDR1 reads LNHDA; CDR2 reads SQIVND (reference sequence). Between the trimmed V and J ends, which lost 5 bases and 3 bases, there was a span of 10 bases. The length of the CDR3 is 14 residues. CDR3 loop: CASSPPSPNEKLFF. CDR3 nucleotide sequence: TGTGCCAGTAGTCCCCCCTCGCCTAATGAAAAACTGTTTTTT.

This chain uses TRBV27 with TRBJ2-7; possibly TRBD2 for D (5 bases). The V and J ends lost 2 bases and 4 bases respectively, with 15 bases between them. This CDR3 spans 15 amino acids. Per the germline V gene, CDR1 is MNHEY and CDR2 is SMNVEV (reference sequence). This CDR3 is CASSLTGNGEYEQYF. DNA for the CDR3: TGTGCCAGCAGTTTAACGGGAAACGGGGAGTACGAGCAGTACTTC.

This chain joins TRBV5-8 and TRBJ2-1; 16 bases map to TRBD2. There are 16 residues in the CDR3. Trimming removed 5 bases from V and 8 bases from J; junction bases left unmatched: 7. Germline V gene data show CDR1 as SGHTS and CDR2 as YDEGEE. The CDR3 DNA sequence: TGTGCCAGCAGTTGGGGGACTAGCGGGAGGGCGGATGAGCAGTTCTTC. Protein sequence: CASSWGTSGRADEQFF. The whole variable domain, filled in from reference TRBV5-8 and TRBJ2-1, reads EAGVTQSPTHLIKTRGQQATLRCSPISGHTSVYWYQQALGLGLQFLLWYDEGEERNRGNFPPRFSGRQFPNYSSELNVNALELEDSALYLCASSWGTSGRADEQFFGPGTRLTVL.

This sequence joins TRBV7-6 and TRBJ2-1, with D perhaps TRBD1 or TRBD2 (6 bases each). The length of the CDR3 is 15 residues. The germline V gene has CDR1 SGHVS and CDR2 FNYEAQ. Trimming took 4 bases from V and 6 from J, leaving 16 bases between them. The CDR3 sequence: CASSSETRGANEQFF. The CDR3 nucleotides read TGTGCCAGCAGCTCCGAGACTAGGGGGGCCAATGAGCAGTTCTTC.

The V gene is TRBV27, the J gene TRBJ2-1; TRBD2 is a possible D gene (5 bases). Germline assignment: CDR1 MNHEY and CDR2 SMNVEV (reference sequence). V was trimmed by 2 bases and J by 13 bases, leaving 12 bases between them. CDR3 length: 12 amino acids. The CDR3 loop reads CASSLGAGPQFF. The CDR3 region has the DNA TGTGCCAGCAGTTTAGGTGCGGGCCCCCAGTTCTTC.

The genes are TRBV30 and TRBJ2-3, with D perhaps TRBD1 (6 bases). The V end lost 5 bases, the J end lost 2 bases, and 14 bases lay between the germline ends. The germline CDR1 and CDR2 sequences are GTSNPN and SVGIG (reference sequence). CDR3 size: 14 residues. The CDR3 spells CAWVTGHLTDTQYF. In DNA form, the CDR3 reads TGTGCCTGGGTTACGGGACACCTCACAGATACGCAGTATTTT.

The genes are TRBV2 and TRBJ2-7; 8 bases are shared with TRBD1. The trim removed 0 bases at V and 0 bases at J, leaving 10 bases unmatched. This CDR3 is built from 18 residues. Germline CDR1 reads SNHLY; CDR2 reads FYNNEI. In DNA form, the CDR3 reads TGTGCCAGCAGTGAAGCGGCGGACAGGGTAAAACTCTCCTACGAGCAGTACTTC. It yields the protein CASSEAADRVKLSYEQYF.

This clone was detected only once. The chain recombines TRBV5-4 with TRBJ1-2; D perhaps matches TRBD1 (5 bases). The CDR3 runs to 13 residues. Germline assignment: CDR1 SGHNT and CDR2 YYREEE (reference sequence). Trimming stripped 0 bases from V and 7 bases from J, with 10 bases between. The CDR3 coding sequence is TGTGCCAGCAGCTTGGATGGGGACCTTGGCTACACCTTC. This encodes CASSLDGDLGYTF.

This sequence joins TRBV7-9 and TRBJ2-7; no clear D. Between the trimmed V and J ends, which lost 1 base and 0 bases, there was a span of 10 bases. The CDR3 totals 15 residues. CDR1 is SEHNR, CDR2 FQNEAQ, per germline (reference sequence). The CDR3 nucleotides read TGTGCCAGCAGCTTAGGACTGACGAGCTCCTACGAGCAGTACTTC. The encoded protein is CASSLGLTSSYEQYF.

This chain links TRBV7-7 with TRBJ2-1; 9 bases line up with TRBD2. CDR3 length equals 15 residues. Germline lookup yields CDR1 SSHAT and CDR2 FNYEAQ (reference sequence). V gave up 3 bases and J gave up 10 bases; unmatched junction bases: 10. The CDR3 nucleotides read TGTGCCAGCAGCTTTTTGGCGGGAGGGTCCGGCGAGCAGTTCTTC. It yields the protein CASSFLAGGSGEQFF.

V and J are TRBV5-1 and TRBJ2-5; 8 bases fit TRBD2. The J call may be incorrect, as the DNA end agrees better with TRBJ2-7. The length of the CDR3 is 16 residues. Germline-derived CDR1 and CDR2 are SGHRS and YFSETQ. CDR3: CASSPWASGSSYEQYF. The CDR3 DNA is TGCGCCAGCAGCCCTTGGGCGAGCGGGAGTTCCTACGAGCAGTACTTC.

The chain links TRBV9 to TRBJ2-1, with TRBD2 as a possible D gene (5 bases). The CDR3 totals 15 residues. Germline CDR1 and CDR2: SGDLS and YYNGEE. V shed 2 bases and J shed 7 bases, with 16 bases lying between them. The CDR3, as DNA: TGTGCCAGCAGCGTGCACCTGGACTCAGGTAATGAGCAGTTCTTC. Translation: CASSVHLDSGNEQFF.

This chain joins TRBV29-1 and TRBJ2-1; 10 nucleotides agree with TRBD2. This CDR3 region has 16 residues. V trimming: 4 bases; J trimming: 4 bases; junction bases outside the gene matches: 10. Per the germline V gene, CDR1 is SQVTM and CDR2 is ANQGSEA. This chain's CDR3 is CSVVPSGLAEYNEQFF. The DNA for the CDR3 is TGCAGCGTTGTCCCTAGCGGACTAGCGGAATACAATGAGCAGTTCTTC.

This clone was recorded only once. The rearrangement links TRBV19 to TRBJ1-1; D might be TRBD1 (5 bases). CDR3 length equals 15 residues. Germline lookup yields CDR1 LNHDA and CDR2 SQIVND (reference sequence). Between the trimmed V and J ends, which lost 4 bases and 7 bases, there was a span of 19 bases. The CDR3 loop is CASSTGRSGGNEAFF. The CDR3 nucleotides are TGTGCCAGTAGTACCGGACGATCGGGGGGTAATGAAGCTTTCTTT.

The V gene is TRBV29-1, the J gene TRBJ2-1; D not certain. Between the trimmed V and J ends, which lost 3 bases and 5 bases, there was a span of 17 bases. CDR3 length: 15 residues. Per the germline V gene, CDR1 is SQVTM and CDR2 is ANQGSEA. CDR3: CSVDVAEVLNNEQFF. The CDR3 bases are TGCAGCGTTGATGTGGCAGAAGTTTTAAACAATGAGCAGTTCTTC.

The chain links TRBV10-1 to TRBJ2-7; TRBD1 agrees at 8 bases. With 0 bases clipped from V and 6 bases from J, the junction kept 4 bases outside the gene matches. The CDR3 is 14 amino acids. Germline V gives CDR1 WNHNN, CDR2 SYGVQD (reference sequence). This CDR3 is CASSESTGDCEQYF. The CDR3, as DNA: TGCGCCAGCAGTGAGTCGACAGGGGACTGCGAGCAGTACTTC.

The CDR3 bases are TGTGCCTGGAGTGGGAGCGCCTCCTACGAGCAGTACTTC. It is translated as CAWSGSASYEQYF. This chain joins TRBV30 and TRBJ2-7; D not certain. Trimming stripped 1 base from V and 0 bases from J, with 7 bases between. This CDR3 is 13 amino acids long. Per the germline V gene, CDR1 is GTSNPN and CDR2 is SVGIG (reference sequence).

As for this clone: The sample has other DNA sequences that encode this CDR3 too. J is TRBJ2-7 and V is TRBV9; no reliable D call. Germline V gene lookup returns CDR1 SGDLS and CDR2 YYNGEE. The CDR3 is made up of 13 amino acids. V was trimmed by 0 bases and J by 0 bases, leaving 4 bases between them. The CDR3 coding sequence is TGTGCCAGCAGCGTAGCCAGCTCCTACGAGCAGTACTTC. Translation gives CASSVASSYEQYF.

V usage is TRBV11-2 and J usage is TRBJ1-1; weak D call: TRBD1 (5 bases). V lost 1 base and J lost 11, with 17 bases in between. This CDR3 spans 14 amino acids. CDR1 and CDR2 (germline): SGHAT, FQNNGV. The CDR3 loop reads CASSLGQGSPRAFF. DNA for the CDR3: TGTGCCAGCAGCTTAGGTCAGGGCAGCCCGAGGGCTTTCTTT.

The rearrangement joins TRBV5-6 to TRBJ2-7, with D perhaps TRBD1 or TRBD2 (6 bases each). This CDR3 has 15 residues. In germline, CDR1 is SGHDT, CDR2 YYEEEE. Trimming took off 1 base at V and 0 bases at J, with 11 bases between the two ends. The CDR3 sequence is CASSLWGASSYEQYF. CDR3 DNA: TGTGCCAGCAGCTTGTGGGGGGCGAGCTCCTACGAGCAGTACTTC.

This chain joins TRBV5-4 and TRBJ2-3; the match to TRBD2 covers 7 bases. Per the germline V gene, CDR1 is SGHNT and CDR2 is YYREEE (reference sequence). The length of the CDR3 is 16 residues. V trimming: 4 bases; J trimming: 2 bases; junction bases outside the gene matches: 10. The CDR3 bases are TGTGCCAGCAGCCGCGTCGGGCTAGCGGTCACAGATACGCAGTATTTT. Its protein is CASSRVGLAVTDTQYF.

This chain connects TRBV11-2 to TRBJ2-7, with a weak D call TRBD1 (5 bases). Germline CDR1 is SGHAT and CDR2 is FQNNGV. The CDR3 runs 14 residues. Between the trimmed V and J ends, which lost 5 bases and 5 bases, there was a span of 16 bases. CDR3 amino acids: CASSPWQGLNEQYF. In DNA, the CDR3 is TGTGCCAGCAGCCCCTGGCAGGGCCTGAACGAGCAGTACTTC. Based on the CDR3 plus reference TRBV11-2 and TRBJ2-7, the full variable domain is EAGVAQSPRYKIIEKRQSVAFWCNPISGHATLYWYQQILGQGPKLLIQFQNNGVVDDSQLPKDRFSAERLKGVDSTLKIQPAKLEDSAVYLCASSPWQGLNEQYFGPGTRLTVT.

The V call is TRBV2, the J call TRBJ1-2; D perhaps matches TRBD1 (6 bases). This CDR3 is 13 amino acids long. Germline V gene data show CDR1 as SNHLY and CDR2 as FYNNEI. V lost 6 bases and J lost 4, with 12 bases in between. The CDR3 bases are TGTGCCAGCAGGGTCACAGGGCTCTATGGCTACACCTTC. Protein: CASRVTGLYGYTF. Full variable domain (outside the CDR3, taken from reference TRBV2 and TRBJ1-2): EPEVTQTPSHQVTQMGQEVILRCVPISNHLYFYWYRQILGQKVEFLVSFYNNEISEKSEIFDDQFSVERPDGSNFTLKIRSTKLEDSAMYFCASRVTGLYGYTFGSGTRLTVV.

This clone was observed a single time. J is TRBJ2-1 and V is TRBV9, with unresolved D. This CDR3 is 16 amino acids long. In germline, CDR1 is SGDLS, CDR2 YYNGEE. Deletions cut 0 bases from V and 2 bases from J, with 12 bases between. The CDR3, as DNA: TGTGCCAGCAGCGTAGCTTCCAGCGCCGCCTACAATGAGCAGTTCTTC. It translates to CASSVASSAAYNEQFF.